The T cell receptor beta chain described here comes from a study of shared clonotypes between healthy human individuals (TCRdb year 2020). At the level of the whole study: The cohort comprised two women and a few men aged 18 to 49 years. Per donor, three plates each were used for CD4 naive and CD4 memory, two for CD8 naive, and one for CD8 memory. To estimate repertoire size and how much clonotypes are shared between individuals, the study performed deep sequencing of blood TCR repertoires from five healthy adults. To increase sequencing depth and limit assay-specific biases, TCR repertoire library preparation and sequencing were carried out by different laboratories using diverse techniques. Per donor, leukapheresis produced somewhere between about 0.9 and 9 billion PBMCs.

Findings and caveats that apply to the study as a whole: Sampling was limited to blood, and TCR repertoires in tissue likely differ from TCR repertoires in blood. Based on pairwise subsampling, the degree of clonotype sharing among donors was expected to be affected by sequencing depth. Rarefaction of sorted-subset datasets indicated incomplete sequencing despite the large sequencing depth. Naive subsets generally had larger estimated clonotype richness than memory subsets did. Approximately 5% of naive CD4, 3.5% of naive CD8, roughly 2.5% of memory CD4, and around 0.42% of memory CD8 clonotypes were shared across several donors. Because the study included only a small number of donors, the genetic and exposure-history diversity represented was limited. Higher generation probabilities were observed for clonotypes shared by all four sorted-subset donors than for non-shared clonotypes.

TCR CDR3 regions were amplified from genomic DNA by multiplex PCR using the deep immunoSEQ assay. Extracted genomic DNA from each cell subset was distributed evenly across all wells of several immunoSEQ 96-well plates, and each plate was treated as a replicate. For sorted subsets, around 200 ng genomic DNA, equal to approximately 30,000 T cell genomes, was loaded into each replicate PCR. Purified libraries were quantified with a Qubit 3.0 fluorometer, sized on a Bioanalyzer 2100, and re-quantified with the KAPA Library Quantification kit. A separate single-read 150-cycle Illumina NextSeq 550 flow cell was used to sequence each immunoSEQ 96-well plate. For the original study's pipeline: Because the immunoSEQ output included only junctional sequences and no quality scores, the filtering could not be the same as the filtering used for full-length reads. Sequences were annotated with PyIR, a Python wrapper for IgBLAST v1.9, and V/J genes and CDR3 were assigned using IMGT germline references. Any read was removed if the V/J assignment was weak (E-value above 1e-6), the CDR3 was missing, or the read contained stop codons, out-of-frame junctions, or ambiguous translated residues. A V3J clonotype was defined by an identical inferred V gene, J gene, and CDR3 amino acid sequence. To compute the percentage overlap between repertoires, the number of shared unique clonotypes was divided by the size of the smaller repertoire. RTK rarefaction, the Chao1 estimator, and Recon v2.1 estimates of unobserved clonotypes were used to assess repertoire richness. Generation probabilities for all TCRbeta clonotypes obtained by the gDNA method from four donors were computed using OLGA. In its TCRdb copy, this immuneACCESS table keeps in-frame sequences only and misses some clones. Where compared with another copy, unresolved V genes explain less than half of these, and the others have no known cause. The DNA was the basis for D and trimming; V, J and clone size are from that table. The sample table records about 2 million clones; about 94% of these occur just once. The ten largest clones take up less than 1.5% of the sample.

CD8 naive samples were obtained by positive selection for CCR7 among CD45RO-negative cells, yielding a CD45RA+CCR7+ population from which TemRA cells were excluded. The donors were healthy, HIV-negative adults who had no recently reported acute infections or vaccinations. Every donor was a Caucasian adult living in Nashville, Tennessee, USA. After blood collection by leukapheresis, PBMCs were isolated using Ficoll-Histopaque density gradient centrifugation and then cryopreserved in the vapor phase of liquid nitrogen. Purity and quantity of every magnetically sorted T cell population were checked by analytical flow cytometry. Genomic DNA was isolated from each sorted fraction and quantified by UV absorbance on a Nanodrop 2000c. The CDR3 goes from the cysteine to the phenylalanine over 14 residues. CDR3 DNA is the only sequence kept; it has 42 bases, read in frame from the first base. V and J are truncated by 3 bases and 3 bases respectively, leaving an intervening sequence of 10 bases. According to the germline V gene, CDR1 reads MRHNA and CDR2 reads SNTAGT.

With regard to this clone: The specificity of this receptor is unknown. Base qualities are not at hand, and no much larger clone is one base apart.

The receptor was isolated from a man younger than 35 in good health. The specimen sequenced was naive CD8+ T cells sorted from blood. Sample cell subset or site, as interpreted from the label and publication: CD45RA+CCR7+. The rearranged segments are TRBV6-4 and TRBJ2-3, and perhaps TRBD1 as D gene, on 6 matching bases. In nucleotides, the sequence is TGTGCCAGCAGTGAATGGCAGGGGACAGATACGCAGTATTTT. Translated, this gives CASSEWQGTDTQYF.